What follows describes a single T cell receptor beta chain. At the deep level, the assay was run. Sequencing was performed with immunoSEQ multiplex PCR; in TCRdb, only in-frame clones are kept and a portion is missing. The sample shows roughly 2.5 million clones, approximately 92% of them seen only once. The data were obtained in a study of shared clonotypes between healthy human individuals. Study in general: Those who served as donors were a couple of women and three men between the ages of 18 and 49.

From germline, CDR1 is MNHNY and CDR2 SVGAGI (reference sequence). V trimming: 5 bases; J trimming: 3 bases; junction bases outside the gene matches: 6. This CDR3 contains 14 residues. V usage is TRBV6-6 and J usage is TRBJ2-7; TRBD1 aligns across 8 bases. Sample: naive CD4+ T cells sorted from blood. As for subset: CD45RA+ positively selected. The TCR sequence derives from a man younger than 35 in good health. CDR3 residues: CASSKGQELYEQYF. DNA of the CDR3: TGTGCCAGCAGTAAGGGACAGGAGCTCTACGAGCAGTACTTC.